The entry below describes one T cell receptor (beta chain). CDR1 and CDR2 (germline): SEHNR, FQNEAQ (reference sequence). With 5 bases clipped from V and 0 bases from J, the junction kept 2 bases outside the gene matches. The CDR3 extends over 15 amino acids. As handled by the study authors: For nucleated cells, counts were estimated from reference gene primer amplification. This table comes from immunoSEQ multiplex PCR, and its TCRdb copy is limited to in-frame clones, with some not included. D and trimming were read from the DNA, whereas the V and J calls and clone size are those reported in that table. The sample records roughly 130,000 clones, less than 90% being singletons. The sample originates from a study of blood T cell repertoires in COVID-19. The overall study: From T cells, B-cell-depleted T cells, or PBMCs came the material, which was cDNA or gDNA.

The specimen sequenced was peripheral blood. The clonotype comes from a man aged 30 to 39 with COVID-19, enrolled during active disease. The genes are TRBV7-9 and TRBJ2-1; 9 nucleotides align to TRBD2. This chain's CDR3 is CASSISGSSYNEQFF. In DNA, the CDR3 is TGTGCCAGCAGCATTAGCGGGAGCTCCTACAATGAGCAGTTCTTC.